The following is a T cell receptor beta chain sequence with its context. In the source study's methods: Cell counts per sample came from amplifying reference gene primers. Using immunoSEQ multiplex PCR, the repertoire was profiled, and TCRdb retains in-frame clones only, with some absent. Clone size and V and J calls were adopted from that table, with D and trimming inferred from the DNA. This table has some 97,000 clones, about nine tenths appearing once. Germline assignment: CDR1 MNHEY and CDR2 SVGAGI. The CDR3 totals 13 residues. After removal of 9 bases from V and 6 bases from J, the junction contained 5 bases not matched to a gene. The data derive from a study of blood T cell repertoires in COVID-19. Overall study: Specimens from acute and convalescent COVID-19 originated in the United States, Italy and Spain. PBMCs, B-cell-depleted T cells, or T cells provided the cDNA or gDNA that made up the material.

This TCR derives from a man in his forties or fifties with acute or convalescent COVID-19. What was sequenced was peripheral blood. This rearrangement joins TRBV6-5 to TRBJ2-3; 11 positions agree with TRBD2. CDR3 coding DNA: TGTGCCAGTATCCTAGCGGGAGGTGATACGCAGTATTTT. Encoded protein: CASILAGGDTQYF.